This T cell receptor (beta chain) was documented in a study of PD-L1 blockade in urothelial cancer. In the study overall: Blood was tested 3 weeks (second dose) and 6 weeks into treatment.

Germline V gene sequence: CDR1 GTSNPN, CDR2 SVGIG (reference sequence). The CDR3 loop spans 12 amino acids. Trimming removed 6 bases at V and 2 bases at J, with 11 bases between. The repertoire was sequenced with immunoSEQ multiplex PCR; TCRdb's copy has only in-frame clones and lacks some. The data contain some 29,000 clones, roughly 86% of them singletons. The sequence was collected from a man aged 50 to 60 with urothelial cancer. Sequences were derived from PBMCs, sampled around atezolizumab (anti-PD-L1) treatment. The chain joins TRBV30 to TRBJ2-7; D might be TRBD2 (6 bases). As DNA, the CDR3 is TGTGCCTGTATGGAGGGGACCTACGAGCAGTACTTC. Protein sequence: CACMEGTYEQYF. Filled out from reference TRBV30 and TRBJ2-7, the complete variable domain reads SQTIHQWPATLVQPVGSPLSLECTVEGTSNPNLYWYRQAAGRGLQLLFYSVGIGQISSEVPQNLSASRPQDRQFILSSKKLLLSDSGFYLCACMEGTYEQYFGPGTRLTVT.